Below, one T cell receptor beta chain is given with its context. In the original workflow: By means of reference gene primer amplification, nucleated cell counts were estimated. The protocol was immunoSEQ multiplex PCR, while the TCRdb copy is restricted to in-frame clones and leaves out a portion. V, J and clone size derive from that table, while D and trimming were established from the DNA sequence. The top ten clones hold around 6% of a sample with just under 350,000 clones, around 86% of them seen once. The data derive from a study of blood T cell repertoires in COVID-19. Study summary: Samples came from the United States, Italy and Spain, spanning acute and convalescent COVID-19. The cDNA or gDNA used as material had been derived from T cells, B-cell-depleted T cells, or PBMCs.

Germline V lookup: CDR1 LGHNT, CDR2 FRNRAP. The CDR3 covers 16 residues. After removal of 2 bases from V and 4 bases from J, the junction contained 6 bases not matched to a gene. Seattle researchers signed up patients amid active infection and tracked them longitudinally. The sequenced sample was peripheral blood. The TCR sequence derives from a woman in her forties or fifties with COVID-19, enrolled during active disease. The rearrangement links TRBV12-5 to TRBJ2-3, with 10 bases that match TRBD2. The CDR3 spells CASGLTLAGASDTQYF. The CDR3 bases are TGTGCTAGTGGTTTGACCCTAGCGGGAGCCTCAGATACGCAGTATTTT.